This T cell receptor beta chain was sequenced during a study of T-cell reconstitution after alpha-beta-depleted transplantation in children. Unique molecular identifiers featured in how the TCRbeta library was prepared. TCRdb recomputed calls from the PCR reads with MiXCR, one row per CDR3 protein. In the table there are a few hundred thousand distinct CDR3 sequences, 9.7% of which are singletons. Germline assignment: CDR1 MNHEY and CDR2 SMNVEV (reference sequence). This CDR3 is 14 amino acids long. V lost 3 bases, J lost 4 bases, and 11 bases lay in between. In this sample, this clonotype turned up many times.

The chain carries TRBV27 and TRBJ2-3, with a weak D call TRBD2 (5 bases). This TCR derives from a human donor who donated a stem cell graft to a child with SCID. Sequences were derived from PBMCs from the stem cell graft donor, sampled from the stem cell graft. CDR3 in amino acids: CASSLGVRSDTQYF. CDR3 DNA: TGTGCCAGCAGTTTGGGAGTTCGGTCAGATACGCAGTATTTT.